The present T cell receptor beta chain was sequenced within a study of vaccination and CD4 T cells after COVID-19. About this clonotype: Its matching antigen is unknown.

The assay that was used to sequence DNA from cultured CD4+ T cells was the Oncomine TCR Beta short-read assay. TCRdb processed the PCR reads anew with MiXCR; each CDR3 protein has one entry. There are about 15,000 distinct CDR3 sequences in the sample; around half occur only once, and about 10% lies in the top ten. Treatment reported: approximately 9-day PBMC culture with coronavirus spike peptide pools or control peptides (ViraFEST assay). Peptide-pool expansion of antigen-specific T cells preceded TCR sequencing in ViraFEST. The sequencing here drew on CD4+ T cells from blood, cultured in vitro, taken before SARS-CoV-2 vaccination. The sequence was obtained from a human donor who had recovered from COVID-19.

The CDR3 sequence is CASSADSEGNQPQHF. For the CDR3, the DNA is TGTGCCAGCAGTGCCGACAGTGAGGGGAATCAGCCCCAGCATTTT. The chain has TRBV6-4 and TRBJ1-5, with a possible D match to TRBD1 (5 bases). The CDR3 has 15 residues. Trimming cost V 4 bases and J 4 bases, with 14 bases left between them. Germline CDR1 is MRHNA and CDR2 is SNTAGT.